These 27 T cell receptor beta chains were all obtained from the same sample, sequenced in a study of T cells after yellow fever vaccination. Each CDR3 protein gets one entry after TCRdb re-called the 5' RACE reads with MiXCR. The sample has around 140,000 distinct CDR3 sequences, under 7% seen once. Sequenced material: CD4+ T cells sorted from PBMCs, taken 10 days after the yellow fever booster vaccination. Source of these receptors: a man aged 25-40 years who received the YFV17D yellow fever vaccine.

A word on this clonotype: This sequence may be a read error, since a much larger clone differs from it by one base. The chain recombines TRBV20-1 with TRBJ2-7; D is unclear. V was trimmed by 2 bases and J by 0 bases, leaving 5 bases between them. The CDR3 length is 12 residues. Looked up from germline, CDR1 is DFQATT and CDR2 is SNEGSKA (reference sequence). CDR3 sequence (DNA): TGCAGTGCTAGACTTAACTCCTACGAGCAGTACTTC. Amino acids: CSARLNSYEQYF.

This clonotype was counted at least ten times. CDR3 coding DNA: TGTGCCAGCAGCCAGATCACCGGGACAGGGGGTAGGGGTGAGCAGTTCTTC. Its protein is CASSQITGTGGRGEQFF. J is TRBJ2-1 and V is TRBV3-1; 11 nucleotides line up with TRBD1. The V segment lost 3 bases and the J segment 9 bases; nucleotides outside the gene matches: 13. The CDR3 extends over 17 amino acids. Germline V gene lookup returns CDR1 LGHDT and CDR2 YNNKEL (reference sequence).

Many counts were recorded for this clonotype. V gene TRBV4-2 combines with J gene TRBJ2-2, with a tentative D call TRBD1 (5 bases). The germline V gene encodes CDR1 LGHNA and CDR2 YNFKEQ. There are 16 residues in the CDR3. Trimming left V 0 bases short and J 4 bases short, with 12 bases between. In DNA form, the CDR3 reads TGTGCCAGCAGCCAAGAACCCAGGGTACTCACCGGGGAGCTGTTTTTT. Encoded protein: CASSQEPRVLTGELFF.

This clonotype was detected ten times or more. This chain links TRBV7-6 with TRBJ1-1; D is unclear. CDR1 is SGHVS, CDR2 FNYEAQ, per germline. The CDR3 is 15 amino acids. V lost 1 base, J lost 1 base, and 10 bases lay in between. The DNA of the CDR3 is TGTGCCAGCAGCTTAGAGGACCGACCGAACACTGAAGCTTTCTTT. Translating gives CASSLEDRPNTEAFF.

At least ten counts were recorded for this clonotype. The V and J genes are TRBV7-2 and TRBJ2-7, with 9 bases that match TRBD1. Germline V CDR1 and CDR2: SGHTA, FQGNSA. The CDR3 totals 14 residues. With V trimmed by 7 bases and J by 0 bases, 4 bases remained unmatched. The CDR3 loop is CASTRTGASYEQYF. The CDR3 DNA sequence: TGTGCCAGCACCCGGACAGGGGCCTCCTACGAGCAGTACTTC.

This clonotype was picked up many times. The genes are TRBV5-1 and TRBJ2-5; D could derive from TRBD1 or TRBD2 (5 bases each). This CDR3 contains 13 residues. The V end was cut by 2 bases, the J end by 3 bases, with 8 bases between. Germline assignment: CDR1 SGHRS and CDR2 YFSETQ. CDR3 loop: CASSFQGEETQYF. The CDR3, as DNA: TGCGCCAGCAGCTTCCAGGGAGAAGAGACCCAGTACTTC. The variable domain in full, with the rest retrieved from reference TRBV5-1 and TRBJ2-5, is KAGVTQTPRYLIKTRGQQVTLSCSPISGHRSVSWYQQTPGQGLQFLFEYFSETQRNKGNFPGRFSGRQFSNSRSEMNVSTLELGDSALYLCASSFQGEETQYFGPGTRLLVL.

Many counts were recorded for this clonotype. The gene calls are TRBV20-1 and TRBJ2-1; D is undetermined. Per the germline V gene, CDR1 is DFQATT and CDR2 is SNEGSKA (reference sequence). CDR3 length equals 12 residues. V lost 3 bases, J lost 5 bases, and 8 bases lay in between. CDR3 bases: TGCAGTGCTAGTGGGCAACACAATGAGCAGTTCTTC. Its translation is CSASGQHNEQFF.

In this sample, this clonotype turned up many times. The J gene is TRBJ2-7, the V gene TRBV11-1, with 10 positions matching TRBD2. Trimming took 3 bases from V and 2 from J; bases not matched to a gene: 19. CDR1 is SGHAT and CDR2 is FQDESV in the germline V gene (reference sequence). The CDR3 contains 20 residues. The CDR3 region has the DNA TGTGCCAGCAGCTTGATAATTCAGATTCCGACTAGCGGGTCCACCTACGAGCAGTACTTC. Encoded protein: CASSLIIQIPTSGSTYEQYF.

This clonotype was observed at least ten times. This chain uses TRBV20-1 with TRBJ2-3; 7 nucleotides line up with TRBD1. The V segment lost 0 bases and the J segment 7 bases; nucleotides outside the gene matches: 10. The germline gives CDR1 DFQATT, CDR2 SNEGSKA (reference sequence). The CDR3 runs to 15 residues. The CDR3: CSARDAGTARNTQYF. In DNA, the CDR3 is TGCAGTGCTAGAGACGCCGGGACAGCGAGGAATACGCAGTATTTT.

This clonotype was counted many times. This rearrangement joins TRBV29-1 to TRBJ2-1, with TRBD2 matching over 7 bases. CDR3 size: 12 residues. With 7 bases clipped from V and 3 bases from J, the junction kept 3 bases outside the gene matches. Germline V gives CDR1 SQVTM, CDR2 ANQGSEA. The CDR3 nucleotides read TGCAGCGGAGGGGACTACTACAATGAGCAGTTCTTC. Amino acid sequence: CSGGDYYNEQFF.

This clonotype came up many times. The V call is TRBV28, the J call TRBJ2-3; D perhaps matches TRBD2 (6 bases). This CDR3 contains 15 residues. The V and J ends lost 3 bases and 6 bases respectively, with 16 bases between them. Germline CDR1 reads MDHEN; CDR2 reads SYDVKM. CDR3 loop: CASSFEGPRGDTQYF. DNA for the CDR3: TGTGCCAGCAGTTTTGAGGGGCCCCGGGGGGATACGCAGTATTTT.

This clonotype was counted many times. V usage is TRBV27 and J usage is TRBJ2-7; a weak D match, TRBD1 (6 bases). Germline V lookup: CDR1 MNHEY, CDR2 SMNVEV (reference sequence). The CDR3 contains 15 residues. Deletions cut 0 bases from V and 7 bases from J, with 16 bases between. CDR3 residues: CASSLSRTWGREQYF. The DNA of the CDR3 is TGTGCCAGCAGTTTATCGAGGACTTGGGGGCGTGAGCAGTACTTC.

This clonotype was seen many times. The chain recombines TRBV5-1 with TRBJ2-5; D possibly corresponds to TRBD2 (5 bases). Trimming left V 4 bases short and J 7 bases short, with 20 bases between. The CDR3 extends over 15 amino acids. CDR1 is SGHRS and CDR2 is YFSETQ in the germline V gene. In DNA form, the CDR3 reads TGCGCCAGCAGCCCTTTAGCGTTCGTGGTCGGGACCCAGTACTTC. Translation gives CASSPLAFVVGTQYF.

The gene calls are TRBV21-1 and TRBJ2-7; the tabulated D call, TRBD1, remains unverified against the DNA. TRBV21-1 is a pseudogene. This CDR3 comprises 15 residues. The CDR3 nucleotides are TGTGCCAGCAGCTCTTGTACCGGGTCCTCCTACGAGCAGTACTTC. Amino acid sequence: CASSSCTGSSYEQYF.

In its sample, this clonotype was seen many times. One junction end disagrees with the germline gene, perhaps due to a read error. V usage is TRBV5-1 and J usage is TRBJ2-1; D perhaps matches TRBD1 (6 bases). Germline assignment: CDR1 SGHRS and CDR2 YFSETQ. The CDR3 length is 12 residues. The CDR3 protein is CASSLIDRPWVF. In DNA form, the CDR3 reads TGCGCCAGCAGCTTAATCGACAGGCCCTGGGTCTTC.

This clonotype appeared many times. The gene calls are TRBV5-1 and TRBJ2-5, with D perhaps TRBD1 or TRBD2 (5 bases each). Trimming took 1 base from V and 0 from J, leaving 7 bases between them. The CDR3 has 14 residues. Germline V gene data show CDR1 as SGHRS and CDR2 as YFSETQ. The DNA of the CDR3 is TGCGCCAGCAGCTTGTTGGGGGACCAAGAGACCCAGTACTTC. Residues: CASSLLGDQETQYF.

This clonotype was picked up many times. The chain links TRBV7-2 to TRBJ2-3; D gene unclear. Germline assignment: CDR1 SGHTA and CDR2 FQGNSA. The CDR3 contains 12 residues. V lost 5 bases to trimming and J lost 4 bases, with 7 bases between them. CDR3 bases: TGTGCCAGCAGCCCGTCACCAGATACGCAGTATTTT. Protein: CASSPSPDTQYF.

The table lists this clonotype with many counts. The rearrangement links TRBV7-2 to TRBJ2-3; 8 bases line up with TRBD2. Germline V CDR1 and CDR2: SGHTA, FQGNSA. After removal of 5 bases from V and 0 bases from J, the junction contained 4 bases not matched to a gene. The CDR3 has 15 amino acids. The CDR3 loop is CASSLVAGSTDTQYF. In DNA form, the CDR3 reads TGTGCCAGCAGCCTCGTAGCGGGGAGCACAGATACGCAGTATTTT.

This clonotype was detected ten times or more. This chain uses TRBV20-1 with TRBJ2-1; 9 nucleotides agree with TRBD2. Germline V CDR1 and CDR2: DFQATT, SNEGSKA (reference sequence). J was trimmed by 8 bases and V by 0 bases; bases with no gene match: 14. The CDR3 extends over 17 amino acids. As DNA, the CDR3 is TGCAGTGCTAGAGATCGCAGGGCCGGGACTAGCTTCGATGAGCAGTTCTTC. Translating gives CSARDRRAGTSFDEQFF.

This clonotype came up many times. This CDR3 is CASTQGAYNEQFF. CDR3 bases: TGTGCCAGTACCCAGGGGGCCTACAATGAGCAGTTCTTC. The chain links TRBV19 to TRBJ2-1, with 7 bases that match TRBD1. The germline gives CDR1 LNHDA, CDR2 SQIVND (reference sequence). This CDR3 is 13 amino acids long. Trimming removed 7 bases from V and 2 bases from J; junction bases left unmatched: 2.

The table lists this clonotype with many counts. This chain connects TRBV28 to TRBJ2-5; no clear D. The CDR3 sequence is 14 residues long. Germline values: CDR1 MDHEN, CDR2 SYDVKM. Deletions cut 5 bases from V and 4 bases from J, with 14 bases between. CDR3 residues: CASSKWGLGETQYF. As DNA, the CDR3 is TGTGCCAGCAGTAAGTGGGGTCTGGGAGAGACCCAGTACTTC. Full variable domain (rest looked up from reference TRBV28 and TRBJ2-5): DVKVTQSSRYLVKRTGEKVFLECVQDMDHENMFWYRQDPGLGLRLIYFSYDVKMKEKGDIPEGYSVSREKKERFSLILESASTNQTSMYLCASSKWGLGETQYFGPGTRLLVL.

With respect to this clonotype: It may be a read error: a sequence one base away is much more abundant. V gene TRBV7-8 combines with J gene TRBJ2-5; TRBD2 is a possible D gene (5 bases). Germline CDR1 SGHVS, CDR2 FQNEAQ. The CDR3 spans 15 residues. V lost 0 bases, J lost 4 bases, and 12 bases lay in between. This CDR3 is CASSLARPSLETQYF. CDR3 bases: TGTGCCAGCAGCTTAGCGCGTCCTAGCCTAGAGACCCAGTACTTC.

This clonotype occurred many times. This sequence joins TRBV7-2 and TRBJ2-1, with D possibly called TRBD1 or TRBD2 (6 bases each). V gave up 5 bases and J gave up 10 bases, with 15 bases separating them. This CDR3 is 13 amino acids long. CDR1 and CDR2 from the germline V gene are SGHTA and FQGNSA. CDR3 sequence reads: CASSGRGVLEQFF. The CDR3 DNA reads TGTGCCAGCAGCGGAAGGGGGGTCCTAGAGCAGTTCTTC.

Ten or more counts support this clonotype. The chain links TRBV7-2 to TRBJ2-3; D not resolved. Per the germline V gene, CDR1 is SGHTA and CDR2 is FQGNSA. The CDR3 contains 13 residues. V lost 5 bases and J lost 2, with 8 bases in between. CDR3: CASSPIVTDTQYF. CDR3 nucleotides: TGTGCCAGCAGCCCCATAGTCACAGATACGCAGTATTTT.

The table lists this clonotype with many counts. The chain couples TRBV3-1 to TRBJ1-1; unclear D gene. This CDR3 spans 15 amino acids. Germline V gene lookup returns CDR1 LGHDT and CDR2 YNNKEL (reference sequence). V gave up 1 base and J gave up 1 base, with 10 bases separating them. Here the CDR3 reads CASSQGSRPNTEAFF. The CDR3 DNA reads TGTGCCAGCAGCCAAGGCTCACGGCCGAACACTGAAGCTTTCTTT.

This clonotype appeared many times. The genes are TRBV5-1 and TRBJ2-3, with 10 positions matching TRBD2. The CDR3 runs 14 residues. CDR1 SGHRS and CDR2 YFSETQ come from the germline V gene. V shed 4 bases, J shed 5 bases, and the junction held 4 bases outside the gene matches. The CDR3 sequence is CASSPVAGGDTQYF. CDR3 coding DNA: TGCGCCAGCAGCCCTGTAGCGGGAGGAGATACGCAGTATTTT.

This clonotype was seen many times. V gene TRBV28 combines with J gene TRBJ1-1; D ambiguous. Trimming stripped 2 bases from V and 0 bases from J, with 4 bases between. There are 13 residues in the CDR3. Germline V gene lookup returns CDR1 MDHEN and CDR2 SYDVKM. CDR3 loop: CASSLPVNTEAFF. The CDR3 nucleotides read TGTGCCAGCAGTTTACCGGTGAACACTGAAGCTTTCTTT.